This T cell receptor beta chain was captured in a study of shared clonotypes between healthy human individuals. The V segment lost 5 bases and the J segment 3 bases; nucleotides outside the gene matches: 8. Germline assignment: CDR1 SGHDN and CDR2 FVKESK. This CDR3 contains 16 residues. CD45RO-negative CD8 cells positively selected for CCR7 made up the naive population, which excluded terminally differentiated effector memory CD45RA+ cells. Donation came from healthy HIV-negative adults that had no recent acute infections or vaccinations. About this clone: Its antigen is as yet unknown.

Under the authors' procedure: ImmunoSEQ output lacked quality scores and full-length reads, limiting matched filtering. The data were produced by immunoSEQ multiplex PCR, yet TCRdb's version contains in-frame clones alone and is incomplete. V and J calls and clone size come straight from that table; D and trimming were deduced from the DNA. Of about 2 million clones listed, approximately 94% are singletons. Study results and caveats: Non-shared clonotypes had lower generation probabilities than those shared by all four donors. The study sampled only blood, and tissue repertoires likely differ.

Sequencing was done on a sample of naive CD8+ T cells sorted from blood. The J gene is TRBJ1-4, the V gene TRBV14; TRBD1 agrees at 8 bases. This TCR was recovered from a man aged 18 to 30 in good health. The CDR3 loop is CASSFYQGASNEKLFF. The CDR3 DNA reads TGTGCCAGCAGCTTCTACCAGGGGGCGTCTAATGAAAAACTGTTTTTT.